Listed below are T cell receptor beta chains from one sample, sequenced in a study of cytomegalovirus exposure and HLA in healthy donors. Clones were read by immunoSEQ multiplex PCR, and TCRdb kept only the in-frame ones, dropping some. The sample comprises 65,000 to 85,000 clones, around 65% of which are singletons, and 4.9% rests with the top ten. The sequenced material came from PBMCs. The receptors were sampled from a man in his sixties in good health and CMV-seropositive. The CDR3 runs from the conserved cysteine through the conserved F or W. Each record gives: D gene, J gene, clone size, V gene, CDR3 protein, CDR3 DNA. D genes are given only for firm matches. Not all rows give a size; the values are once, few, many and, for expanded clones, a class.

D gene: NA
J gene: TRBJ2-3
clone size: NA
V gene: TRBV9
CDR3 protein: CASTRQGGSTDTQYF
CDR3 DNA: TGTGCCAGCACTAGGCAAGGCGGCTCCACAGATACGCAGTATTTT

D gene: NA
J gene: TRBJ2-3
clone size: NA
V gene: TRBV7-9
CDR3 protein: CASSSYGGTDTQYF
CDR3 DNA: TGTGCCAGCAGCTCTTATGGAGGGACAGATACGCAGTATTTT

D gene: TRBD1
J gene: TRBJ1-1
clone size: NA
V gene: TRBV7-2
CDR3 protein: CASSLGGTGVNTEAFF
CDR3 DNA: TGTGCCAGCAGCTTAGGGGGGACAGGGGTGAACACTGAAGCTTTCTTT

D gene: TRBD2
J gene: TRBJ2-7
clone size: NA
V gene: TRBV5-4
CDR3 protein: CASSAGLADPYEQYF
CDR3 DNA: TGTGCCAGCAGCGCGGGACTAGCGGATCCCTACGAGCAGTACTTC

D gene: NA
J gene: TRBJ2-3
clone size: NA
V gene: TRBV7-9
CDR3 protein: CASSLGIGGTDTQYF
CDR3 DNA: TGTGCCAGCAGCTTAGGGATCGGGGGCACAGATACGCAGTATTTT

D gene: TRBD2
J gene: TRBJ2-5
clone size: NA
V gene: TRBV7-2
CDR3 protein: CASRPTSGAPQGAQYF
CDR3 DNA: TGTGCCAGCAGGCCGACTAGCGGGGCCCCCCAGGGAGCCCAGTACTTC

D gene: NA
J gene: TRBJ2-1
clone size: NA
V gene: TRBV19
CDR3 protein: CASTLSGRSYNEQFF
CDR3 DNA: TGTGCCAGTACCCTTTCTGGCCGCTCCTACAATGAGCAGTTCTTC

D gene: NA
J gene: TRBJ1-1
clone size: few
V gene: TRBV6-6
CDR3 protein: CASTILLGEDTEAFF
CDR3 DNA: TGTGCCAGCACCATACTCTTAGGGGAAGACACTGAAGCTTTCTTT

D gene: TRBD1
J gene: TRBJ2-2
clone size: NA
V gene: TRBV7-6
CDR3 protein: CATGDSTGELFF
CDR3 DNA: TGTGCCACTGGGGACAGCACCGGGGAGCTGTTTTTT

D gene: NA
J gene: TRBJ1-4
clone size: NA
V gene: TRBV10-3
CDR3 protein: CAISESRRGSTNEKLFF
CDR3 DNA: TGTGCCATCAGTGAGAGTCGTAGGGGAAGCACTAATGAAAAACTGTTTTTT

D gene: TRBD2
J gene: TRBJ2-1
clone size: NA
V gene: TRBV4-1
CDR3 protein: CASSHGGEQFF
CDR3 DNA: TGCGCCAGCAGCCACGGGGGGGAGCAGTTCTTC

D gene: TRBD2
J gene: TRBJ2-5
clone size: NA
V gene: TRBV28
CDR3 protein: CASSGGGTQYF
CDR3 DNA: TGTGCCAGCAGCGGGGGGGGGACCCAGTACTTC

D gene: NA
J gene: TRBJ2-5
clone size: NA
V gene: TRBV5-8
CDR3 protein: CASSLGGQSEQYF
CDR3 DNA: TGTGCCAGCAGCTTGGGAGGACAGTCGGAGCAGTACTTC

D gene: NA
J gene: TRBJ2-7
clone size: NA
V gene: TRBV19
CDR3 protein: CASSPSPDPGYEQYF
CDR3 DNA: TGTGCCAGTAGTCCCTCACCCGACCCAGGTTACGAGCAGTACTTC

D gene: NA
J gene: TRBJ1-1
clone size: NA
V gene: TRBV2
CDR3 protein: CASRAGQNTEAFF
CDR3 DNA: TGTGCCAGCAGAGCGGGACAGAACACTGAAGCTTTCTTT

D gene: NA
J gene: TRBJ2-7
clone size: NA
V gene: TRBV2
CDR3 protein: CASSGPRGSKQYF
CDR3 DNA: TGTGCCAGCAGTGGTCCGAGGGGGAGCAAGCAGTACTTC

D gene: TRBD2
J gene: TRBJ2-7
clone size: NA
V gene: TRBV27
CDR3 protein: CASGLAVYEQYF
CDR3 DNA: TGTGCCAGCGGACTAGCGGTCTACGAGCAGTACTTC

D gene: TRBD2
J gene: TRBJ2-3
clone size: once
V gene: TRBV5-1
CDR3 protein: CASSLGTTSRGDTQYF
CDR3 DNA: TGCGCCAGCAGCCTAGGGACTACCTCGCGGGGGGATACGCAGTATTTT

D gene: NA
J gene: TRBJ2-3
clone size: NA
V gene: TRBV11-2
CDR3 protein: CASRLTSGHSTDTQYF
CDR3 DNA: TGTGCCAGCAGACTCACGAGTGGACACAGCACAGATACGCAGTATTTT

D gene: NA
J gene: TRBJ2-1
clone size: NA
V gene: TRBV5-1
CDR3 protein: CASSSGIQSANEQFF
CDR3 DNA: TGCGCCAGCAGCTCCGGGATCCAGAGTGCCAATGAGCAGTTCTTC

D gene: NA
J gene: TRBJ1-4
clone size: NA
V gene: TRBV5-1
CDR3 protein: CASSLGPSDGELFF
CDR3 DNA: TGCGCCAGCAGCTTGGGGCCGAGCGATGGTGAACTGTTTTTT

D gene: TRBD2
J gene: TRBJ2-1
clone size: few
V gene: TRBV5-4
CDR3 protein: CASSGRTSGFYNEQFF
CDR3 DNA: TGTGCCAGCAGCGGCCGGACTAGCGGTTTCTACAATGAGCAGTTCTTC

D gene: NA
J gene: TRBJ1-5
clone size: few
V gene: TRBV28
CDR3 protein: CASSFTGPGNQPQHF
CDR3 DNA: TGTGCCAGCAGTTTTACAGGTCCCGGCAATCAGCCCCAGCATTTT

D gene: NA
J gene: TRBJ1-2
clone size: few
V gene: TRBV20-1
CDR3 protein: CSALRGSGYTF
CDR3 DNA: TGCAGTGCTCTTAGGGGTAGTGGCTACACCTTC

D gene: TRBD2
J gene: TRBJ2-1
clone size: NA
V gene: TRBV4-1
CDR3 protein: CASSQDLSGGGNEQFF
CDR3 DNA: TGCGCCAGCAGCCAAGATCTGAGCGGGGGGGGGAATGAGCAGTTCTTC

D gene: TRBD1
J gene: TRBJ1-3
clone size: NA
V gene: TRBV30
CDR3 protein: CAWSGQGTLRGNTIYF
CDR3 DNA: TGTGCCTGGAGTGGACAGGGGACGTTACGTGGAAACACCATATATTTT

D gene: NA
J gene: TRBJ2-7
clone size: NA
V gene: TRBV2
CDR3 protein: CASSGSSYEQYF
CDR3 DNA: TGTGCCAGCAGCGGGAGCTCCTACGAGCAGTACTTC

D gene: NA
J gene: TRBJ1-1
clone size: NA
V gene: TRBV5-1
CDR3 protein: CASSPNRGGVNTEAFF
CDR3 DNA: TGCGCCAGCAGCCCAAACCGGGGGGGAGTGAACACTGAAGCTTTCTTT

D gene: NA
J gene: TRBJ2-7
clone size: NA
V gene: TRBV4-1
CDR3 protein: CASSQDADRRGLYEQYF
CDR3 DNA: TGCGCCAGCAGCCAAGACGCGGACAGGAGGGGGTTATACGAGCAGTACTTC

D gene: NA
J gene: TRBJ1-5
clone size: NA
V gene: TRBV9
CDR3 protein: CASSVSDSNQPQHF
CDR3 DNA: TGTGCCAGCAGCGTATCAGATAGCAATCAGCCCCAGCATTTT

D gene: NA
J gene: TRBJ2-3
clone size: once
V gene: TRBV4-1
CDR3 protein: CASSQVNAGISTDTQYF
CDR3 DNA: TGCGCCAGCAGCCAAGTAAATGCAGGCATTAGCACAGATACGCAGTATTTT

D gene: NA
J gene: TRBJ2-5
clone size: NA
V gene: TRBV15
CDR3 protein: CATSRDRGQETQYF
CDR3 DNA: TGTGCCACCAGCAGAGATAGGGGCCAAGAGACCCAGTACTTC

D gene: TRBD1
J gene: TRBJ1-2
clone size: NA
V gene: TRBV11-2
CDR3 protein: CASSSLRTGDGYTF
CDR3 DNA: TGTGCCAGCAGCTCTCTACGGACAGGGGATGGCTACACCTTC

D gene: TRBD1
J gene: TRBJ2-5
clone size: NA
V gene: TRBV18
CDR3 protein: CASSPTGQGGETQYF
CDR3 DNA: TGTGCCAGCTCACCCACGGGACAGGGGGGAGAGACCCAGTACTTC

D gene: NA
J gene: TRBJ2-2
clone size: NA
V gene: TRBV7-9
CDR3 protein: CSSSSLTGELFF
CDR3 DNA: TGTTCCAGCAGCTCCCTAACCGGGGAGCTGTTTTTT

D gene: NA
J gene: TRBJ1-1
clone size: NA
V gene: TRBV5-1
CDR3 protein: CASSFAGGYTEAFF
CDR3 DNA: TGCGCCAGCAGCTTTGCAGGTGGTTACACTGAAGCTTTCTTT

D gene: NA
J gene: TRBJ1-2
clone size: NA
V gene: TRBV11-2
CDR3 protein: CASSLDTARANYGYTF
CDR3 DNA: TGTGCCAGCAGCCTAGATACGGCCAGGGCTAACTATGGCTACACCTTC

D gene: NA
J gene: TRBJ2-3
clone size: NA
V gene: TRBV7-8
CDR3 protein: CASSPSSDTQYF
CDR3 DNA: TGTGCCAGCAGCCCTAGCTCGGATACGCAGTATTTT

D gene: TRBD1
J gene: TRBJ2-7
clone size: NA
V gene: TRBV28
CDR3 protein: CASSLSGQGVHEQYF
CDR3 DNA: TGTGCCAGCAGTTTATCGGGACAGGGGGTCCACGAGCAGTACTTC

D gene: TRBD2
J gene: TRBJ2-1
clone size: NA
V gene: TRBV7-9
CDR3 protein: CASSFEAGVDNEQFF
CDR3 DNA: TGTGCCAGCAGCTTCGAAGCGGGAGTGGACAATGAGCAGTTCTTC

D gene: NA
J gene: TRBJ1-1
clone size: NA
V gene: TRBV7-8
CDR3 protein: CASSLDMSTEAFF
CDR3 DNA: TGTGCCAGCAGCTTAGATATGAGCACTGAAGCTTTCTTT

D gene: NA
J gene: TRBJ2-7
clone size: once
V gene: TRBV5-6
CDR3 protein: CASRPYPGTNAGEQYF
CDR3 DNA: TGTGCCAGCAGACCTTACCCGGGAACCAATGCGGGCGAGCAGTACTTC

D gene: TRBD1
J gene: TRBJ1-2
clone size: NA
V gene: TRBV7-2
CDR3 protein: CASIPSGGSGYTF
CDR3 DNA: TGTGCCAGCATCCCCTCAGGGGGGAGTGGCTACACCTTC

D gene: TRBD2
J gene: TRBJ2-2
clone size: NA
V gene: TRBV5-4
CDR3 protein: CASSRGLAGGNTGELFF
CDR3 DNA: TGTGCCAGCAGCCGGGGACTAGCGGGAGGGAACACCGGGGAGCTGTTTTTT

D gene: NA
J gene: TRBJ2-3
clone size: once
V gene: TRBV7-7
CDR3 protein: CASSSSGSTDTQYF
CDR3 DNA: TGTGCTAGCAGCTCCTCAGGGAGCACAGATACGCAGTATTTT

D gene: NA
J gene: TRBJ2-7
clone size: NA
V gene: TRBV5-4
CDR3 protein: CASSLEPLAAYEQYF
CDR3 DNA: TGTGCCAGCAGCTTGGAGCCACTAGCAGCCTACGAGCAGTACTTC

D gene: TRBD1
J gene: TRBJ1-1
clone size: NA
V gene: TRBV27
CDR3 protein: CASSLRQGNTEAFF
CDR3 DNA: TGTGCCAGCAGTTTGCGACAGGGGAACACTGAAGCTTTCTTT

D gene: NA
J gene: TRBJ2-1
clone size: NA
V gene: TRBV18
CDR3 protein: CASSPSSEQFF
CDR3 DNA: TGTGCCAGCTCACCAAGCTCAGAGCAGTTCTTC

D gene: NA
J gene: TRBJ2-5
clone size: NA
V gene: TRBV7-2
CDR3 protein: CASSLSSRPWETQYF
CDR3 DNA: TGTGCCAGCAGCTTATCATCCAGGCCATGGGAGACCCAGTACTTC

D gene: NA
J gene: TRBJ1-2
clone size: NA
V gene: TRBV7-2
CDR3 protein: CASSFDRTDGYTF
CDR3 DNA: TGTGCCAGCAGCTTTGACAGGACGGATGGCTACACCTTC

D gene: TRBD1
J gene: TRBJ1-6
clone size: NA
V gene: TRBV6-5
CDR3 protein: CASSYGTGQGIHLHF
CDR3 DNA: TGTGCCAGCAGTTACGGGACGGGACAGGGTATACACCTCCACTTT

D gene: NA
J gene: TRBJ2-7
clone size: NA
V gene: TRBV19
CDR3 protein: CASSVTGNEQYF
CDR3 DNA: TGTGCCAGTAGTGTGACAGGTAACGAGCAGTACTTC

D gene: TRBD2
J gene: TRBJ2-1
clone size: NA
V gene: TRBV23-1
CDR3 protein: CASSQRRTSGSGEDEQFF
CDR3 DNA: TGCGCCAGCAGTCAACGAAGGACTAGCGGGAGCGGCGAGGATGAGCAGTTCTTC

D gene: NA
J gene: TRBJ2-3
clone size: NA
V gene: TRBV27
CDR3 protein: CASSNRVPGPDTQYF
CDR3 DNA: TGTGCCAGCAGCAACCGGGTCCCCGGCCCAGATACGCAGTATTTT

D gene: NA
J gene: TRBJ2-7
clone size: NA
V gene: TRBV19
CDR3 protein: CASSVRAIWDNEQYF
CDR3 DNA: TGTGCCAGTAGTGTTCGGGCCATTTGGGACAACGAGCAGTACTTC

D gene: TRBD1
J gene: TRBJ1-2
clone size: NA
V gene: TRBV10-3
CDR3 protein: CAARDSLSPDYGYTF
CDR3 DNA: TGTGCCGCCCGGGACAGCCTCAGCCCAGACTATGGCTACACCTTC

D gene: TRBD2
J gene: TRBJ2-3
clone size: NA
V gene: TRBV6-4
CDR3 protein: CASSDVSLADTQYF
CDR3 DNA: TGTGCCAGCAGTGACGTATCACTAGCGGATACGCAGTATTTT

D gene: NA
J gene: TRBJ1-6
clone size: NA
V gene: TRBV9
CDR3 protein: CASSVGGRSPLHF
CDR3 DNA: TGTGCCAGCAGCGTCGGGGGGCGTTCACCCCTCCACTTT

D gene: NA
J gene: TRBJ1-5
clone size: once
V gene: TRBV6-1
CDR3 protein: CASSEVGVVIRPQHF
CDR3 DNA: TGTGCCAGCAGTGAGGTAGGAGTGGTCATCCGGCCCCAGCATTTT

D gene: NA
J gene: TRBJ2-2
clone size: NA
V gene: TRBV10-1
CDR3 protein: CASGSAGELFF
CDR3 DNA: TGCGCCAGCGGTAGCGCCGGGGAGCTGTTTTTT